The 26 T cell receptor beta chains in this list originate from one sample, sequenced in a study of vaccination effects on CD4 cells after COVID-19. Here immunoSEQ multiplex PCR was the method, and the copy in TCRdb shows in-frame clones only, minus some. Among 13,000 to 15,000 clones, 65% to 80% were seen once, and the ten largest hold 20% to 25%. Expansion with viral peptide pools was applied to antigen-specific CD4+ T cells by the ViraFEST assay prior to sequencing. An approximately nine-day culture period preceded the isolation of CD4+ T cells. Convalescent patients had PCR-confirmed SARS-CoV-2 infection between March and December 2020. The participants, recipients of two vaccine doses, got either BNT162b2 or mRNA-1273. These receptors' antigens are unknown. Sequencing used CD4+ T cells from PBMCs cultured with HCoV-NL63 spike peptides, obtained after COVID-19 vaccination. These receptors all stem from a human donor who had a prior SARS-CoV-2 infection.

This clone was seen just once. The chain's CDR3 is CASGGRRSSTDTQYF. In nucleotides, the CDR3 is TGTGCGAGCGGGGGCCGTCGGTCTAGCACAGATACGCAGTATTTT. The chain has TRBV7-8 and TRBJ2-3; TRBD2 matches at 8 bases. This CDR3 is 15 amino acids long. CDR1 and CDR2 from the germline V gene are SGHVS and FQNEAQ.

This chain links TRBV6-2 or TRBV6-3 with TRBJ2-5, with 9 nucleotides matching TRBD2. Trimming at V came to 4 bases and at J to 3 bases, leaving 6 bases not matched to a gene. The germline V gene has CDR1 MNHEY and CDR2 SVGEGT. The CDR3 consists of 15 residues. The CDR3 loop is CASSLAGEGEETQYF. The CDR3 bases are TGTGCCAGCAGTTTAGCGGGAGAGGGTGAAGAGACCCAGTACTTC.

The chain carries TRBV4-3 and TRBJ2-1; 11 bases fit TRBD2. Germline lookup yields CDR1 LGHNA and CDR2 YSLEER. This CDR3 contains 15 residues. The V segment lost 5 bases and the J segment 5 bases; nucleotides outside the gene matches: 5. CDR3 sequence: CASSRLAGSNNEQFF. The DNA of the CDR3 is TGCGCCAGCAGCAGACTAGCGGGATCAAACAATGAGCAGTTCTTC.

This clone was counted once. The rearrangement links TRBV4-1 to TRBJ2-1; 16 nucleotides agree with TRBD2. CDR3 length equals 21 residues. V shed 3 bases and J 0 bases; nucleotides not matched to a gene: 11. Germline V CDR1 and CDR2: MGHRA, YSYEKL. CDR3 sequence: CASSHRTSGLAGGSSYNEQFF. The CDR3 DNA reads as TGCGCCAGCAGCCACCGTACCTCGGGACTAGCGGGGGGGAGCTCCTACAATGAGCAGTTCTTC.

V is TRBV27 and J is TRBJ1-5; D is undetermined. V was clipped by 0 bases and J by 6 bases, with 6 bases between them. The CDR3 is 13 residues long. Germline assignment: CDR1 MNHEY and CDR2 SMNVEV (reference sequence). The CDR3 loop is CASSLSDTQPQHF. Here the CDR3 DNA reads TGTGCCAGCAGTTTATCGGATACTCAGCCCCAGCATTTT.

V and J are TRBV5-1 and TRBJ2-7; 7 nucleotides line up with TRBD2. Germline V lookup: CDR1 SGHRS, CDR2 YFSETQ. The CDR3 is 15 amino acids. V was clipped by 3 bases and J by 0 bases; unmatched bases: 6. CDR3 loop: CASSWLAGTSYEQYF. The CDR3 bases are TGCGCCAGCAGCTGGTTAGCGGGTACCTCCTACGAGCAGTACTTC.

J is TRBJ2-1 and V is TRBV1; TRBD2 is the table's D call and was not checked against the DNA. TRBV1 is listed as a pseudogene. The CDR3 spans 18 residues. The CDR3: CTSSQEHRGTSGSDEQFF. CDR3 coding DNA: TGCACCAGCAGCCAAGAGCATCGGGGGACTAGCGGGAGCGATGAGCAGTTCTTC.

The chain recombines TRBV24-1 with TRBJ1-5, with D uncertain. Deletions cut 3 bases from V and 2 bases from J, with 7 bases between. The CDR3 covers 14 residues. Germline V lookup: CDR1 KGHDR, CDR2 SFDVKD. CDR3 sequence reads: CATSDDRGNQPQHF. CDR3 coding DNA: TGTGCCACCAGTGATGACCGGGGCAATCAGCCCCAGCATTTT.

This rearrangement joins TRBV7-9 to TRBJ1-2, with D possibly being TRBD1 (6 bases). This CDR3 contains 14 residues. V gave up 5 bases and J gave up 3 bases, with 13 bases separating them. Germline V gene data show CDR1 as SEHNR and CDR2 as FQNEAQ (reference sequence). Written as DNA, the CDR3 is TGTGCCAGCAGCCCCCGAGGGGGGGACTATGGCTACACCTTC. It translates to CASSPRGGDYGYTF.

This chain links TRBV9 with TRBJ2-3, with 10 bases fitting TRBD2. This CDR3 has 16 amino acids. Germline CDR1 SGDLS, CDR2 YYNGEE. The junction had 4 bases not matched to a gene; V was cut back by 3 bases and J by 0 bases. The CDR3 reads CASSEYSGRSTDTQYF. The CDR3 DNA sequence: TGTGCCAGCAGCGAATATAGCGGGAGGAGCACAGATACGCAGTATTTT.

This clone occurred a few times. The chain couples TRBV4-1 to TRBJ1-6; D may be TRBD1 (6 bases). V dropped 8 bases and J dropped 2 bases, with 10 bases sitting between them. Germline-derived CDR1 and CDR2 are MGHRA and YSYEKL. The CDR3 has 14 residues. CDR3 coding DNA: TGCGCCAGCGGGGGCGAACCCTATAATTCACCCCTCCACTTT. Translation gives CASGGEPYNSPLHF.

This rearrangement joins TRBV7-3 to TRBJ2-5; 8 bases are a match to TRBD1. There are 15 residues in the CDR3. Trimming at V came to 5 bases and at J to 5 bases, leaving 10 bases not matched to a gene. Germline CDR1 reads SGHTA; CDR2 reads FQGTGA. CDR3 in amino acids: CASSQHQGAEETQYF. The CDR3 region has the DNA TGTGCCAGCAGCCAACATCAGGGGGCGGAGGAGACCCAGTACTTC. Based on the CDR3 plus reference TRBV7-3 and TRBJ2-5, the full variable domain is GAGVSQTPSNKVTEKGKYVELRCDPISGHTALYWYRQSLGQGPEFLIYFQGTGAADDSGLPNDRFFAVRPEGSVSTLKIQRTERGDSAVYLCASSQHQGAEETQYFGPGTRLLVL.

The chain carries TRBV3-1 (or the pseudogene TRBV3-2) and TRBJ1-6; 8 nucleotides line up with TRBD1. Germline CDR1 LGHDT, CDR2 YNNKEL (reference sequence). V trimming: 4 bases; J trimming: 7 bases; junction bases outside the gene matches: 6. The CDR3 sequence is 15 residues long. The CDR3 DNA reads TGTGCCAGCAGCCTTTCCACAGGGGGAAATTCACCCCTCCACTTT. Its translation is CASSLSTGGNSPLHF.

The CDR3 here is CASSDIWVAPNTEAFF. Here the CDR3 DNA reads TGCGCCAGCAGCGATATCTGGGTTGCACCGAACACTGAAGCTTTCTTT. The rearrangement uses TRBV4-1 and TRBJ1-1; no firm D call. Germline values: CDR1 MGHRA, CDR2 YSYEKL. This CDR3 region has 16 residues. The V and J ends lost 5 bases and 1 base respectively, with 17 bases between them.

The chain carries TRBV18 and TRBJ1-1; D may be TRBD1 (5 bases). With 4 bases removed from V and 0 bases from J, the gap between germline ends came to 18 bases. The length of the CDR3 is 17 residues. Germline V gene lookup returns CDR1 KGHSH and CDR2 LQKENI. CDR3 region: CASSRTGPNWMNTEAFF. CDR3 nucleotides: TGTGCCAGCTCACGGACGGGACCGAACTGGATGAACACTGAAGCTTTCTTT.

This clone was observed once. The sample holds other DNA sequences that translate to the same CDR3. The chain uses TRBV5-1 and TRBJ2-2; 8 bases are shared with TRBD1. V lost 4 bases and J lost 6; bases outside the gene matches: 5. Per germline, CDR1 SGHRS and CDR2 YFSETQ. The CDR3 has 14 residues. Here the CDR3 DNA reads TGCGCCAGCAGCCCCGGACAGGGATCCGGGGAGCTGTTTTTT. The encoded protein is CASSPGQGSGELFF. Complete variable domain (other parts from reference TRBV5-1 and TRBJ2-2): KAGVTQTPRYLIKTRGQQVTLSCSPISGHRSVSWYQQTPGQGLQFLFEYFSETQRNKGNFPGRFSGRQFSNSRSEMNVSTLELGDSALYLCASSPGQGSGELFFGEGSRLTVL.

This clone turned up a few times. The chain links TRBV6-1 to TRBJ2-1; D is unresolved. This CDR3 is 16 amino acids long. CDR1 and CDR2 (germline): MNHNS, SASEGT. Trimming pared 3 bases from V and 0 bases from J, leaving 12 bases between. The CDR3 here is CASSDVGLSSYNEQFF. CDR3 DNA: TGTGCCAGCAGTGACGTGGGGTTGAGCTCCTACAATGAGCAGTTCTTC.

This rearrangement joins TRBV13 to TRBJ2-2; 7 bases line up with TRBD1. V trimming: 5 bases; J trimming: 3 bases; junction bases outside the gene matches: 6. The germline V gene has CDR1 PRHDT and CDR2 FYEKMQ (reference sequence). CDR3 length: 15 amino acids. For the CDR3, the DNA is TGTGCCAGCAGCCTAACAGGGGTGCACACCGGGGAGCTGTTTTTT. Translation gives CASSLTGVHTGELFF.

The CDR3 region has the DNA TGTGCCAGCAGTTACAGGACAGGGAGTACTTCACCCCTCCACTTT. Translation: CASSYRTGSTSPLHF. The rearrangement links TRBV6-2 or TRBV6-3 to TRBJ1-6; 8 positions agree with TRBD1. The length of the CDR3 is 15 residues. After removal of 2 bases from V and 9 bases from J, the junction contained 6 bases not matched to a gene. From germline, CDR1 is MNHEY and CDR2 SVGEGT.

The chain has TRBV11-3 and TRBJ2-1, with 13 bases that match TRBD2. V lost 5 bases to trimming and J lost 3 bases; unmatched junction nucleotides: 7. CDR3 length equals 17 residues. Germline CDR1 is SGHNT and CDR2 is YENEEA. The CDR3 nucleotides read TGTGCCAGCAGCATCGGTAGGACTAGCGGGGGCTACAATGAGCAGTTCTTC. This gives the protein CASSIGRTSGGYNEQFF.

This clone was recorded once. The gene calls are TRBV5-1 and TRBJ2-7, with 10 positions matching TRBD2. The CDR3 extends over 17 amino acids. Germline V gene data show CDR1 as SGHRS and CDR2 as YFSETQ. V trimming: 0 bases; J trimming: 1 base; junction bases outside the gene matches: 7. The chain's CDR3 is CASSLAASGGLSYEQYF. The CDR3 DNA is TGCGCCAGCAGCTTGGCCGCTAGCGGGGGCCTTTCCTACGAGCAGTACTTC.

This chain connects TRBV5-1 to TRBJ2-3; D is uncertain. Germline CDR1 reads SGHRS; CDR2 reads YFSETQ. CDR3 length: 17 amino acids. V dropped 4 bases and J dropped 2 bases, with 20 bases sitting between them. The CDR3 region is CASSPSGGDATTDTQYF. CDR3 coding DNA: TGCGCCAGCAGCCCGAGTGGTGGTGACGCGACCACAGATACGCAGTATTTT.

CDR3 nucleotides: TGCAGTGCTAGTAATCGACGGGAGGACTCCTACAATGAGCAGTTCTTC. Translated: CSASNRREDSYNEQFF. The chain employs TRBV20-1 and TRBJ2-1; 7 bases are shared with TRBD2. After removal of 3 bases from V and 0 bases from J, the junction contained 8 bases not matched to a gene. CDR3 length: 16 amino acids. Germline-derived CDR1 and CDR2 are DFQATT and SNEGSKA (reference sequence).

This clone showed up just once. The rearrangement joins TRBV2 to TRBJ2-2; D possibly corresponds to TRBD1 (5 bases). CDR3 size: 15 residues. The germline CDR1 and CDR2 sequences are SNHLY and FYNNEI. The germline V and J ends were trimmed by 6 bases and 2 bases, with 13 bases remaining between them. The CDR3 loop reads CASSARRGNTGELFF. The CDR3 DNA follows: TGTGCCAGCAGCGCCCGAAGGGGAAACACCGGGGAGCTGTTTTTT.

The V gene is TRBV5-1, the J gene TRBJ2-7; D may be TRBD2 (5 bases). Per the germline V gene, CDR1 is SGHRS and CDR2 is YFSETQ. This CDR3 spans 14 amino acids. Trimming pared 4 bases from V and 2 bases from J, leaving 13 bases between. This CDR3 is CASSPRGAPYEQYF. CDR3 DNA: TGCGCCAGCAGCCCCCGGGGAGCACCCTACGAGCAGTACTTC.

The genes are TRBV6-5 and TRBJ2-7; 8 bases are a match to TRBD2. This CDR3 spans 16 amino acids. The germline V gene has CDR1 MNHEY and CDR2 SVGAGI. V lost 4 bases and J lost 4; bases outside the gene matches: 12. The CDR3 region has the DNA TGTGCCAGCAGTTCCCGCGGGCGAGCGGGGGAGTACGAGCAGTACTTC. This sequence encodes CASSSRGRAGEYEQYF.